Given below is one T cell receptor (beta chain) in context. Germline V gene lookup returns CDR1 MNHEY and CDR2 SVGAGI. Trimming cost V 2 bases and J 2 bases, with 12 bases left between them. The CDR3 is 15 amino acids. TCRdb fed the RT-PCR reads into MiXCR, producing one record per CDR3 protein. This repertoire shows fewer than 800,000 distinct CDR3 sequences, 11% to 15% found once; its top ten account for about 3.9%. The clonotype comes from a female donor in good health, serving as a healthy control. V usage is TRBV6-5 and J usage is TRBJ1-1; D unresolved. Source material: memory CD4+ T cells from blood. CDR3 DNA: TGTGCCAGCAGTTACGAGAGAGGTTCCAACACTGAAGCTTTCTTT. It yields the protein CASSYERGSNTEAFF.